This entry lists 7 T cell receptor beta chains sequenced from one sample in a study of CXCR3-negative and CXCR3-positive naive CD8 T cells. Study-wide findings and caveats: Naive cells that were CXCR3-positive had more hydrophobic TRB CDR3s (compared with CXCR3-negative naive cells).

Their antigens remain unidentified. Each TRB cDNA library was prepared by 5' RACE (with UMI labels). TCRdb reprocessed the 5' RACE reads; each CDR3 protein has one entry and no DNA is given. Its table records about 89,000 distinct CDR3 sequences. Sequenced input: naive CXCR3+ CD8+ T cells from blood. Subset noted: CD45RO-CCR7+CD27+CD95- naive CD8+ T cells expressing CXCR3 (TNR3+). The source is a human donor in good health. Some clones in this sample may be carry-over from other donors' samples.

The chain joins TRBV20-1 to TRBJ1-1; TCRdb lists TRBD1, though no DNA is available to test this call. This CDR3 has 15 amino acids. Per the germline V gene, CDR1 is DFQATT and CDR2 is SNEGSKA (reference sequence). CDR3 loop: CSANDPGRLNTEAFF.

This chain joins TRBV25-1 and TRBJ2-7; TCRdb's D call, TRBD1, is unchecked because there is no DNA. Per germline, CDR1 MGHDK and CDR2 SYGVNS. The CDR3 runs 14 residues. The CDR3: CASSVWTGSNEQYF.

The V call is TRBV19, the J call TRBJ1-1; TCRdb selects TRBD1, and the lack of DNA leaves this call unchecked. The CDR3 has 14 residues. Germline lookup yields CDR1 LNHDA and CDR2 SQIVND (reference sequence). The CDR3 reads CATGRTALNTEAFF.

The CDR3 protein is CASSPSVRPYNEQFF. This rearrangement joins TRBV28 to TRBJ2-1; with no DNA, the TCRdb D assignment of TRBD2 cannot be verified. This CDR3 has 15 amino acids. The germline CDR1 and CDR2 sequences are MDHEN and SYDVKM.

The V call is TRBV7-2, the J call TRBJ2-5; TCRdb indicates TRBD1, and absent DNA this call remains unverified. Germline lookup yields CDR1 SGHTA and CDR2 FQGNSA. CDR3 length equals 16 residues. This CDR3 is CASSHGQGMFKETQYF.

This CDR3 reads CSGQRDSQGLWPTDTQYF. The gene calls are TRBV29-1 and TRBJ2-3; TCRdb calls TRBD1, which cannot be checked without DNA. From germline, CDR1 is SQVTM and CDR2 ANQGSEA. This CDR3 spans 18 amino acids.

The gene calls are TRBV20-1 and TRBJ2-7; TCRdb lists TRBD1, though no DNA is available to test this call. This CDR3 contains 15 residues. Germline assignment: CDR1 DFQATT and CDR2 SNEGSKA (reference sequence). CDR3 loop: CSASGRDRSSYEQYF.